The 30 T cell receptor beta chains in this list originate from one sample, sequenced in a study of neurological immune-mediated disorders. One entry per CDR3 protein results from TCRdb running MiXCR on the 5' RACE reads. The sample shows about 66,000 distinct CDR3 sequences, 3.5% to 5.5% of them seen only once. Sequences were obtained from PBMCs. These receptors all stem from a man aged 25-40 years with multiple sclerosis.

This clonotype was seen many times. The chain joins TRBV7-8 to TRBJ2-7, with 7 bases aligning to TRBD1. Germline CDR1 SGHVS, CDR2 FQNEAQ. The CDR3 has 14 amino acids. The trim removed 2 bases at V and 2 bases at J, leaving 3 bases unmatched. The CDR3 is CASSLNRGTYEQYF. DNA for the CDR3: TGTGCCAGCAGCTTAAACAGGGGTACCTACGAGCAGTACTTC.

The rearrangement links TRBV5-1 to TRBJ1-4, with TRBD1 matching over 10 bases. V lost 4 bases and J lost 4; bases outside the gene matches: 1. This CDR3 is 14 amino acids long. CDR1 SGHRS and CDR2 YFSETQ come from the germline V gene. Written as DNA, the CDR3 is TGCGCCAGCAGCGGGACAGGGGATAATGAAAAACTGTTTTTT. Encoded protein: CASSGTGDNEKLFF.

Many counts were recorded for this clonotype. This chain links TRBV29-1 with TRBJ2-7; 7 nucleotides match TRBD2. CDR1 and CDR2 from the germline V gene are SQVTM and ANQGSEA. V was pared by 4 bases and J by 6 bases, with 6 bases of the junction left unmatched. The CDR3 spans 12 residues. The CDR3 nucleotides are TGCAGCGTTGGGGGGGGAAACGGCGAGCAGTACTTC. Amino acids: CSVGGGNGEQYF.

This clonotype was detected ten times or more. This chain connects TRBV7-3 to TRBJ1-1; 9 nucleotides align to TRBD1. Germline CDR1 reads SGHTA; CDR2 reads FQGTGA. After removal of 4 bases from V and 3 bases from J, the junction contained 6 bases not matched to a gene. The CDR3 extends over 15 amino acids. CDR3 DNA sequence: TGTGCCAGCAGCTCCCCGGGACAGGGACACACTGAAGCTTTCTTT. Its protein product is CASSSPGQGHTEAFF.

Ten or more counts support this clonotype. CDR3 in amino acids: CASSQDSGTGREQYF. In nucleotides, the CDR3 is TGCGCCAGCAGCCAAGATAGTGGGACAGGGCGCGAGCAGTACTTC. This chain connects TRBV4-1 to TRBJ2-7; 9 positions agree with TRBD1. The CDR3 has 15 residues. The V segment lost 0 bases and the J segment 6 bases; nucleotides outside the gene matches: 6. Germline lookup yields CDR1 MGHRA and CDR2 YSYEKL.

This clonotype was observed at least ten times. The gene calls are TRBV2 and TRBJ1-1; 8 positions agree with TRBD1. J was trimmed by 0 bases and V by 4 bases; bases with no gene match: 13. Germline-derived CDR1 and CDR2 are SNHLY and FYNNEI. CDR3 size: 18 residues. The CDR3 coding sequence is TGTGCCAGCAGTGTAGGCGGACAGGGCGGTACGATGAACACTGAAGCTTTCTTT. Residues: CASSVGGQGGTMNTEAFF.

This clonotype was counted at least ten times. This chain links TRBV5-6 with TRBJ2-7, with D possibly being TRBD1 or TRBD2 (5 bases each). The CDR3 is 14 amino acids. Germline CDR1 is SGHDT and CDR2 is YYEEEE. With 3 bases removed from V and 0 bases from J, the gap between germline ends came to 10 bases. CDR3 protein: CASSWDAASYEQYF. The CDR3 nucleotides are TGTGCCAGCAGCTGGGACGCGGCCTCCTACGAGCAGTACTTC. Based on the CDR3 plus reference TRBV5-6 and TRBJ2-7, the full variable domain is DAGVTQSPTHLIKTRGQQVTLRCSPKSGHDTVSWYQQALGQGPQFIFQYYEEEERQRGNFPDRFSGHQFPNYSSELNVNALLLGDSALYLCASSWDAASYEQYFGPGTRLTVT.

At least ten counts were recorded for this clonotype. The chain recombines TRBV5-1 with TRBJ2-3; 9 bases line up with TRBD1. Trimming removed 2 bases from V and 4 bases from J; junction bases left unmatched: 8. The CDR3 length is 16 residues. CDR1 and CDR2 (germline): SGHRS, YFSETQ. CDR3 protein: CASSLKTGQGADTQYF. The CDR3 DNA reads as TGCGCCAGCAGCTTAAAAACGGGACAGGGTGCAGATACGCAGTATTTT.

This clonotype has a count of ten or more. The CDR3 coding sequence is TGCGCCAGCAGCTTGGGCAGGGTCTACAATGAGCAGTTCTTC. Translated, it gives CASSLGRVYNEQFF. The chain recombines TRBV5-1 with TRBJ2-1, with D possibly matching TRBD1 (5 bases). This CDR3 has 14 residues. Between the trimmed V and J ends, which lost 0 bases and 3 bases, there was a span of 7 bases. Germline V gene sequence: CDR1 SGHRS, CDR2 YFSETQ.

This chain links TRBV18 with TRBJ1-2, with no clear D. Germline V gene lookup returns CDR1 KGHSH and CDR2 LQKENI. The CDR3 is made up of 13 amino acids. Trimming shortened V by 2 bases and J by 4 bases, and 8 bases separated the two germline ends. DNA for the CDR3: TGTGCCAGCTCACCAGGCGCTTCCTATGGCTACACCTTC. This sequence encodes CASSPGASYGYTF.

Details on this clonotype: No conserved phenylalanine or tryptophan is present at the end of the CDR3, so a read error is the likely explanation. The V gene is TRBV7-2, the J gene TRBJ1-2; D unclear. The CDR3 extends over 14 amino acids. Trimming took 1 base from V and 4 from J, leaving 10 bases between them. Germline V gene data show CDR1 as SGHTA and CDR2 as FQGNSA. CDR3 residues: CASSLDLYGYGYTN. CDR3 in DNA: TGTGCCAGCAGCTTAGACCTCTACGGCTATGGCTACACCAAC.

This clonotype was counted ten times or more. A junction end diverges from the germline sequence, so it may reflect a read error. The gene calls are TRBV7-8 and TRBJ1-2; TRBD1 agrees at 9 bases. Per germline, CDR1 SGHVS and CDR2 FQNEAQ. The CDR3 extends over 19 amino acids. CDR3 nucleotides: TGTGCCAGCAGTTTAGCTTTCCGGGACAGGGTCTTGAAGGGCTATGGCTACACCTTC. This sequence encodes CASSLAFRDRVLKGYGYTF.

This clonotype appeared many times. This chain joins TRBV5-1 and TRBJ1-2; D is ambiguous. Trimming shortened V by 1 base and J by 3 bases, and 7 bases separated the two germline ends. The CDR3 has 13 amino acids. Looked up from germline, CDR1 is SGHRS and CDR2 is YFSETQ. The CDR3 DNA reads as TGCGCCAGCAGCTTGACACCTGACTATGGCTACACCTTC. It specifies CASSLTPDYGYTF.

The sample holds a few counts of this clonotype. The chain's CDR3 is CASSELPGQGKTEAFF. As DNA, the CDR3 is TGCGCCAGCAGCGAATTACCGGGACAGGGGAAAACTGAAGCTTTCTTT. The chain combines TRBV4-1 with TRBJ1-1, with 10 bases fitting TRBD1. Germline CDR1 is MGHRA and CDR2 is YSYEKL. V was clipped by 5 bases and J by 5 bases; unmatched bases: 11. The CDR3 spans 16 residues.

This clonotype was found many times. The DNA of the CDR3 is TGTGCCAGCAGCCGTCTCGGGACAGGGGACGACTATGGCTACACCTTC. Translation: CASSRLGTGDDYGYTF. V is TRBV7-9 and J is TRBJ1-2, with TRBD1 identical over 10 bases. This CDR3 region has 16 residues. Germline V gives CDR1 SEHNR, CDR2 FQNEAQ (reference sequence). After removal of 5 bases from V and 3 bases from J, the junction contained 9 bases not matched to a gene.

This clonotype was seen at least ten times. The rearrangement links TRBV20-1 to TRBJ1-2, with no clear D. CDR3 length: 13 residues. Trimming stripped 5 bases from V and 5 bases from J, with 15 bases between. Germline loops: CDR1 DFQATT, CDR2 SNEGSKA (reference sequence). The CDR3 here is CSAVPGPGYGYTF. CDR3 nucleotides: TGCAGTGCTGTTCCCGGACCCGGATATGGCTACACCTTC.

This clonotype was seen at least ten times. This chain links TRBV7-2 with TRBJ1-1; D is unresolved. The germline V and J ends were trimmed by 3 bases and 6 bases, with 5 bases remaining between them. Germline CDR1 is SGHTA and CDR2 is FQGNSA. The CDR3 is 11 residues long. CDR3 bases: TGTGCCAGCAGCTTTCAGGCTGAAGCTTTCTTT. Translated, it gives CASSFQAEAFF. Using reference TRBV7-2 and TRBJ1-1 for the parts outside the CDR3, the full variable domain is GAGVSQSPSNKVTEKGKDVELRCDPISGHTALYWYRQSLGQGLEFLIYFQGNSAPDKSGLPSDRFSAERTGGSVSTLTIQRTQQEDSAVYLCASSFQAEAFFGQGTRLTVV.

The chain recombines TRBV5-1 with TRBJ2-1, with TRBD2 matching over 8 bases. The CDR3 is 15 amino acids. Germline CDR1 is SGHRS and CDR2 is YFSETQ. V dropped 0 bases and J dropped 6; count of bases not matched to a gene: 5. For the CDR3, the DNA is TGCGCCAGCAGCTTGGAGCGGGGGTACGGCAATGAGCAGTTCTTC. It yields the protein CASSLERGYGNEQFF.

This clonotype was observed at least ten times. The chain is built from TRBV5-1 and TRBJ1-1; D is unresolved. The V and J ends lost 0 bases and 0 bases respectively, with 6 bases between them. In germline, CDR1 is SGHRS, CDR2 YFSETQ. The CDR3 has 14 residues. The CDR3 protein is CASSLGRLNTEAFF. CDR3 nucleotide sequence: TGCGCCAGCAGCTTGGGACGGCTGAACACTGAAGCTTTCTTT.

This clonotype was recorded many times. The chain's CDR3 is CASSAGQGGQPQHF. Here the CDR3 DNA reads TGTGCCAGCAGCGCTGGACAGGGCGGACAGCCCCAGCATTTT. V gene TRBV7-6 combines with J gene TRBJ1-5, with 8 bases matching TRBD1. The J segment lost 7 bases and the V segment lost 5 bases, leaving 7 bases of the junction unmatched. The CDR3 covers 14 residues. From germline, CDR1 is SGHVS and CDR2 FNYEAQ.

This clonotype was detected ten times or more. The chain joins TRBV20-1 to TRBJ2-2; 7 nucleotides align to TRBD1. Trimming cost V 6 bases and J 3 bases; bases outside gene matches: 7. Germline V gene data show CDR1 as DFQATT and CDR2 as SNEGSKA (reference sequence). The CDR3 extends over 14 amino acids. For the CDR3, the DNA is TGCAGTGCGAGGGGACAGCACTACACCGGGGAGCTGTTTTTT. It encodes CSARGQHYTGELFF.

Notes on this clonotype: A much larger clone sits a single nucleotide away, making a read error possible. The CDR3, as DNA: TGTGCCAGCGGCCCTGGGACAGTTCGGTCCCATACGCAGTATTTT. Translated, it gives CASGPGTVRSHTQYF. The chain couples TRBV11-2 to TRBJ2-3, with 7 bases matching TRBD1. This CDR3 is 15 amino acids long. V shed 8 bases, J shed 7 bases, and the junction held 15 bases outside the gene matches. Germline V lookup: CDR1 SGHAT, CDR2 FQNNGV.

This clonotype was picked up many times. CDR3 loop: CSVGTANTEAFF. The CDR3 nucleotides read TGCAGCGTTGGGACAGCCAACACTGAAGCTTTCTTT. This chain connects TRBV29-1 to TRBJ1-1, with TRBD1 as a possible D gene (6 bases). This CDR3 contains 12 residues. Germline assignment: CDR1 SQVTM and CDR2 ANQGSEA. V gave up 4 bases and J gave up 2 bases, with 8 bases separating them.

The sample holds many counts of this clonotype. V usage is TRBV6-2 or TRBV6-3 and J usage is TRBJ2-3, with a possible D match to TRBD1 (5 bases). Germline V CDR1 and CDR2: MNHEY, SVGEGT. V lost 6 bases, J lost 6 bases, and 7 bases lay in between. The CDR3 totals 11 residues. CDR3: CASSAGDTQYF. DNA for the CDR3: TGTGCCAGCAGCGCAGGGGATACGCAGTATTTT.

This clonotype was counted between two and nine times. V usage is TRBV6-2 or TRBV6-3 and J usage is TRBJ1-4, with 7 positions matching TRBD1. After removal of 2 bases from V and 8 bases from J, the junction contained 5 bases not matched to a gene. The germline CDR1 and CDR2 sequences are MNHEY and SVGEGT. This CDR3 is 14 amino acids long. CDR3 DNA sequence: TGTGCCAGCAGTTACAGGGGGCTTGGCGAAAAACTGTTTTTT. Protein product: CASSYRGLGEKLFF.

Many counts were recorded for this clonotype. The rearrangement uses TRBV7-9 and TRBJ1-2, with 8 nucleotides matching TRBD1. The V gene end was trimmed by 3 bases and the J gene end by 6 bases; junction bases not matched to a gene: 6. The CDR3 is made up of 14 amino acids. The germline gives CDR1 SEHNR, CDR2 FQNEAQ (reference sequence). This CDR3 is CASSFRQGANGYTF. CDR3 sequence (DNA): TGTGCCAGCAGCTTCCGCCAGGGGGCGAATGGCTACACCTTC.

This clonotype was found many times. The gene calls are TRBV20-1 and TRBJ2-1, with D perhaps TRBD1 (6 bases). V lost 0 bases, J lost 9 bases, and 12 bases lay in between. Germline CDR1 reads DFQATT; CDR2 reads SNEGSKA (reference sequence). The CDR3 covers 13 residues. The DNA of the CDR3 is TGCAGTGCTAGAGATCCAGGGGTTAGTGAGCAGTTCTTC. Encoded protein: CSARDPGVSEQFF.

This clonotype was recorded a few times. The CDR3 DNA reads as TGTGCCAGCAGCATGGGACTAGCGGGGGATAAAGAGTTCTTC. Encoded protein: CASSMGLAGDKEFF. The chain carries TRBV7-2 and TRBJ2-1; 14 positions match TRBD2. Unmatched junction bases numbered 8, after V lost 5 bases and J lost 14 bases. The CDR3 contains 14 residues. Germline V gene lookup returns CDR1 SGHTA and CDR2 FQGNSA.

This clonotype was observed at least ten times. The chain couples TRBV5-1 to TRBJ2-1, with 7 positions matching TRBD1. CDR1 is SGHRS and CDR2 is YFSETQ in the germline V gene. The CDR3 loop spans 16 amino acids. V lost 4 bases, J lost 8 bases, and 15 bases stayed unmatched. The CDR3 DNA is TGCGCCAGCAGCCTACTAGGACAGGCGACGATCGATGAGCAGTTCTTC. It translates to CASSLLGQATIDEQFF.

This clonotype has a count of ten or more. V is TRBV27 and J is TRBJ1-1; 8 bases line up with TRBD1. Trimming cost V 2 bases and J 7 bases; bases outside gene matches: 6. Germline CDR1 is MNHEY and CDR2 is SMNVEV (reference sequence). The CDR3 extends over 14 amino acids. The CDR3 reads CASSLIQGQDEAFF. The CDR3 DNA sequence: TGTGCCAGCAGTTTAATTCAGGGACAGGATGAAGCTTTCTTT.